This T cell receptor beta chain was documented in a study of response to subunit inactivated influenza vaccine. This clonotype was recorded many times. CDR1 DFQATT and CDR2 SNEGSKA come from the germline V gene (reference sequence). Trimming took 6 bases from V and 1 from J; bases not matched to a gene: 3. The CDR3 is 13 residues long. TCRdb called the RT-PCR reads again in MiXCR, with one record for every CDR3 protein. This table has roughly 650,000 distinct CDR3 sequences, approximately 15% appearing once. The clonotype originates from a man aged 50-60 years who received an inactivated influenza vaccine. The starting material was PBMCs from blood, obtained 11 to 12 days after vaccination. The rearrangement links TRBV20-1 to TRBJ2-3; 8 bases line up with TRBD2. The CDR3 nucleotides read TGCAGTGCCGGACTAGCTGGCACAGATACGCAGTATTTT. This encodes CSAGLAGTDTQYF.